This T cell receptor beta chain comes out of a study of monozygotic twins with inflammatory bowel disease. Using the 5' RACE reads, TCRdb records one entry per CDR3 protein without DNA. This table lists roughly 160,000 distinct CDR3 sequences. Germline assignment: CDR1 LNHNV and CDR2 YYDKDF (reference sequence). The CDR3 is made up of 16 amino acids. The sample comprised blood. This clonotype was obtained from a human donor with ulcerative colitis or Crohn's disease, or a healthy co-twin of an affected twin (not recorded which). V usage is TRBV15 and J usage is TRBJ2-3; the D gene TCRdb calls, TRBD2, cannot be checked with no DNA. This CDR3 is CATSISPAGVADTQYF.